This TCR beta chain was captured by sequencing in a study of CD8 T cells in ankylosing spondylitis. This clonotype was counted ten times or more. A quantitative 5'-RACE method, one with molecular barcodes, was used to make TCR beta libraries. TCRdb processed the 5' RACE reads anew with MiXCR; each CDR3 protein has one entry. The sample gives around 230,000 distinct CDR3 sequences, 7.5% to 9.5% of which show up once; 4% to 5% is in the top ten. Germline CDR1 SQVTM, CDR2 ANQGSEA. The CDR3 contains 12 residues. The germline V and J ends were trimmed by 5 bases and 5 bases, with 13 bases remaining between them.

The chain combines TRBV29-1 with TRBJ2-7, with TRBD1 as a possible D gene (6 bases). The specimen was blood, either unsorted or a sorted T cell fraction (not recorded which). This clonotype was sampled from a female donor with ankylosing spondylitis or in good health (not recorded which). The CDR3 region is CSVPIGGNEQYF. Written as DNA, the CDR3 is TGCAGCGTTCCCATAGGGGGAAACGAGCAGTACTTC.